This TCR beta chain is from a study of blood T cell repertoires in COVID-19. About the research overall: Italy, Spain and the United States were the sources of the convalescent and acute COVID-19 samples. T cells, B-cell-depleted T cells, or PBMCs supplied cDNA or gDNA.

Per the original data handling: Estimation of nucleated cell counts was performed using reference gene primer amplification. Assay used: immunoSEQ multiplex PCR; TCRdb lists only in-frame clones, some missing. V, J and clone size were drawn from that table, and D and trimming were deduced from the DNA. The sample records fewer than 300,000 clones, roughly 86% being singletons. CDR3 length: 17 residues. J was trimmed by 4 bases and V by 2 bases; bases with no gene match: 7. The germline V gene has CDR1 SGHRS and CDR2 YFSETQ. Sequencing was done on a sample of peripheral blood. The chain has TRBV5-1 and TRBJ2-5, with 14 positions matching TRBD2. This TCR derives from a middle-aged man who had recovered from COVID-19. The CDR3 coding sequence is TGCGCCAGCAGCTTTCGGGGGACTAGCGGGAGAGGAGAGACCCAGTACTTC. As protein: CASSFRGTSGRGETQYF. Combining the CDR3 with reference TRBV5-1 and TRBJ2-5 gives the whole variable domain KAGVTQTPRYLIKTRGQQVTLSCSPISGHRSVSWYQQTPGQGLQFLFEYFSETQRNKGNFPGRFSGRQFSNSRSEMNVSTLELGDSALYLCASSFRGTSGRGETQYFGPGTRLLVL.